Shown below are 30 T cell receptor beta chains from a single sample sequenced in a study of identical twins. TCRdb re-called the 5' RACE reads through MiXCR, storing one row per CDR3 protein. The repertoire consists of about 200,000 distinct CDR3 sequences, with 6.5% to 8% occurring once and the leading ten covering approximately 15%. This same sample was also part of a study on T cells expressing NK-cell markers.

Sequencing was performed on CD8+ T cells sorted from blood. Source of these receptors: a woman aged 18-35 years in good health.

This clonotype has just a few counts. The chain combines TRBV10-2 with TRBJ2-7; TRBD1 is a possible D gene (6 bases). The CDR3 has 13 amino acids. CDR1 is WSHSY and CDR2 is SAAADI in the germline V gene. Trimming stripped 9 bases from V and 3 bases from J, with 15 bases between. DNA of the CDR3: TGCGCCAGTGCTGACGGGACATTCTACGAGCAGTACTTC. Translated, it gives CASADGTFYEQYF.

The J gene is TRBJ2-7, the V gene TRBV3-1, with 8 bases lining up with TRBD2. The germline gives CDR1 LGHDT, CDR2 YNNKEL (reference sequence). V lost 1 base to trimming and J lost 7 bases; unmatched junction nucleotides: 6. This CDR3 has 14 amino acids. The CDR3 DNA is TGTGCCAGCAGCCAAGGACTAGCGAAAGAGGAGCAGTACTTC. Translated, it gives CASSQGLAKEEQYF.

The chain combines TRBV6-4 with TRBJ2-2; 9 nucleotides match TRBD2. Germline CDR1 MRHNA, CDR2 SNTAGT. CDR3 length: 14 amino acids. Unmatched junction bases numbered 0, after V lost 4 bases and J lost 3 bases. The CDR3 sequence: CASSVAGDTGELFF. The CDR3 nucleotides read TGTGCCAGCAGTGTAGCGGGAGACACCGGGGAGCTGTTTTTT.

This chain connects TRBV12-3 or TRBV12-4 to TRBJ2-3; D is undetermined. The CDR3 is 13 amino acids. Trimming shortened V by 7 bases and J by 2 bases, and 10 bases separated the two germline ends. In DNA form, the CDR3 reads TGTGCCAGCATCCGGTCCCCCACAGATACGCAGTATTTT. This gives the protein CASIRSPTDTQYF.

This clonotype was seen ten or more times. This chain uses TRBV5-6 with TRBJ2-7; D is uncertain. V lost 0 bases, J lost 4 bases, and 5 bases lay in between. Germline V CDR1 and CDR2: SGHDT, YYEEEE. The CDR3 sequence is 12 residues long. This chain's CDR3 is CASSLAEYEQYF. Written as DNA, the CDR3 is TGTGCCAGCAGCTTGGCCGAGTACGAGCAGTACTTC.

In its sample, this clonotype was seen many times. J is TRBJ2-5 and V is TRBV20-1; tentative D call: TRBD2 (6 bases). The germline V gene encodes CDR1 DFQATT and CDR2 SNEGSKA (reference sequence). The CDR3 loop spans 15 amino acids. V lost 1 base, J lost 5 bases, and 17 bases lay in between. CDR3 in amino acids: CSARAPSALMETQYF. The CDR3 DNA is TGCAGTGCTAGAGCCCCTAGCGCGTTGATGGAGACCCAGTACTTC.

This clonotype was found many times. The rearrangement links TRBV12-3 or TRBV12-4 to TRBJ2-3; weak D call: TRBD2 (6 bases). The CDR3 has 14 residues. V lost 4 bases and J lost 5, with 13 bases in between. The CDR3 nucleotides are TGTGCCAGCAGTTGGGGTAGGGAGGAAGATACGCAGTATTTT. This encodes CASSWGREEDTQYF.

The rearrangement uses TRBV28 and TRBJ2-7; a weak D match, TRBD1 (5 bases). The CDR3 is made up of 14 amino acids. CDR1 is MDHEN, CDR2 SYDVKM, per germline. V was clipped by 1 base and J by 3 bases, with 10 bases between them. The CDR3 DNA is TGTGCCAGCAGTTTATCAGGGTTTGGCTACGAGCAGTACTTC. Its protein product is CASSLSGFGYEQYF.

There are a few counts of this clonotype. The chain combines TRBV9 with TRBJ2-1, with 7 bases that match TRBD2. Germline CDR1 and CDR2: SGDLS and YYNGEE. Trimming took 0 bases from V and 7 from J; bases not matched to a gene: 7. The CDR3 has 15 amino acids. DNA for the CDR3: TGTGCCAGCAGCGTAGGCGGGAGTACTAGAAATGAGCAGTTCTTC. Amino acids: CASSVGGSTRNEQFF.

This clonotype was detected many times. The chain carries TRBV2 and TRBJ1-2; 7 nucleotides line up with TRBD1. The germline gives CDR1 SNHLY, CDR2 FYNNEI. This CDR3 is built from 13 residues. Trimming removed 9 bases from V and 4 bases from J; junction bases left unmatched: 8. In nucleotides, the CDR3 is TGTGCCAGGCCCGGTGAGGGGGCCTATGGCTACACCTTC. It encodes CARPGEGAYGYTF.

In this sample, this clonotype turned up a few times. The chain is built from TRBV7-9 and TRBJ2-2; D possibly matches TRBD1 or TRBD2 (5 bases each). Trimming took off 5 bases at V and 0 bases at J, with 13 bases between the two ends. Germline V lookup: CDR1 SEHNR, CDR2 FQNEAQ (reference sequence). This CDR3 contains 16 residues. CDR3: CASSPKEDTNTGELFF. CDR3 sequence (DNA): TGTGCCAGCAGCCCAAAGGAGGACACGAACACCGGGGAGCTGTTTTTT.

There are many counts of this clonotype. The rearrangement links TRBV4-3 to TRBJ2-7, with 8 bases aligning to TRBD2. The CDR3 totals 17 residues. The junction had 8 bases not matched to a gene; V was cut back by 1 base and J by 0 bases. Germline assignment: CDR1 LGHNA and CDR2 YSLEER. This CDR3 reads CASSQGVAGGPSYEQYF. CDR3 DNA: TGCGCCAGCAGCCAAGGGGTGGCGGGAGGCCCCTCCTACGAGCAGTACTTC.

This clonotype was seen a single time. The chain combines TRBV6-5 with TRBJ2-1; D might be TRBD2 (6 bases). V was trimmed by 10 bases and J by 8 bases, leaving 15 bases between them. The CDR3 contains 12 residues. Germline CDR1 MNHEY, CDR2 SVGAGI. The CDR3 DNA sequence: TGTGCCACTACCTGGCGGGGTGATGAGCAGTTCTTC. This gives the protein CATTWRGDEQFF.

This clonotype was found a few times. V and J are TRBV7-8 and TRBJ2-1, with D uncertain. Trimming removed 3 bases at V and 5 bases at J, with 8 bases between. Germline CDR1 SGHVS, CDR2 FQNEAQ. The CDR3 covers 13 residues. The CDR3 bases are TGTGCCAGCAGCTTTGGCAGAAACAATGAGCAGTTCTTC. Amino acid sequence: CASSFGRNNEQFF.

The V call is TRBV10-3, the J call TRBJ1-4; weak D call: TRBD1 (6 bases). Between the trimmed V and J ends, which lost 3 bases and 0 bases, there was a span of 8 bases. This CDR3 comprises 15 residues. Germline assignment: CDR1 ENHRY and CDR2 SYGVKD. The CDR3 DNA reads as TGTGCCATCAGTGATCCAGGGGCAACTAATGAAAAACTGTTTTTT. Amino acid sequence: CAISDPGATNEKLFF.

V and J are TRBV6-5 and TRBJ2-7; TRBD2 matches at 9 bases. Germline V CDR1 and CDR2: MNHEY, SVGAGI. The CDR3 loop spans 15 amino acids. V lost 0 bases and J lost 7; bases outside the gene matches: 7. The CDR3 region has the DNA TGTGCCAGCAGTTACTCGAACGCGGGAGGGCAAGAGCAGTACTTC. As protein: CASSYSNAGGQEQYF.

In this sample, this clonotype turned up many times. The rearrangement links TRBV7-9 to TRBJ2-5; D might be TRBD2 (6 bases). Germline V CDR1 and CDR2: SEHNR, FQNEAQ (reference sequence). Trimming removed 5 bases from V and 5 bases from J, with 24 bases in between. This CDR3 has 17 residues. The CDR3 DNA reads TGTGCCAGCAGCCTCGCGTACGGGAGCTCGAATCGGGAGACCCAGTACTTC. Its translation is CASSLAYGSSNRETQYF.

There are a few counts of this clonotype. The V gene is TRBV10-3, the J gene TRBJ1-2; TRBD1 is a possible D gene (5 bases). Germline lookup yields CDR1 ENHRY and CDR2 SYGVKD. Trimming took 6 bases from V and 8 from J, leaving 28 bases between them. The CDR3 length is 17 residues. The CDR3 region has the DNA TGTGCCATCAGCGCGAGACGCGAGGTCAGGGTAGGGGACGGCTACACCTTC. Its protein is CAISARREVRVGDGYTF.

This clonotype showed up just a few times. V and J are TRBV20-1 and TRBJ2-1, with 8 bases that match TRBD2. The J segment lost 9 bases and the V segment lost 6 bases, leaving 22 bases of the junction unmatched. The CDR3 has 17 residues. Germline V lookup: CDR1 DFQATT, CDR2 SNEGSKA (reference sequence). CDR3 sequence reads: CSAPPGGGPSGLAEQFF. The CDR3 bases are TGCAGTGCCCCGCCGGGCGGGGGGCCCTCGGGTTTGGCTGAGCAGTTCTTC.

This clonotype was detected many times. This chain links TRBV2 with TRBJ2-7; D not resolved. Trimming took off 0 bases at V and 4 bases at J, with 1 base between the two ends. Germline values: CDR1 SNHLY, CDR2 FYNNEI. The CDR3 is 11 residues long. The CDR3 coding sequence is TGTGCCAGCAGTGAAGCGTACGAGCAGTACTTC. The encoded protein is CASSEAYEQYF.

This clonotype was found many times. This chain connects TRBV5-6 to TRBJ2-2; a weak D match, TRBD1 (7 bases). The CDR3 extends over 17 amino acids. V dropped 3 bases and J dropped 2 bases, with 17 bases sitting between them. Per the germline V gene, CDR1 is SGHDT and CDR2 is YYEEEE. CDR3 loop: CASSSPLRDRNTGELFF. CDR3 nucleotide sequence: TGTGCCAGCAGCTCTCCCCTGCGGGACAGAAACACCGGGGAGCTGTTTTTT.

This chain joins TRBV12-3 or TRBV12-4 and TRBJ2-7; TRBD2 agrees at 8 bases. The CDR3 is made up of 14 amino acids. J gave up 2 bases and V 6 bases, and 6 bases lay outside the gene matches. The CDR3 region is CASSPAGLAYEQYF. The CDR3 bases are TGTGCCAGCAGCCCCGCGGGACTAGCCTACGAGCAGTACTTC.

This clonotype was observed a handful of times. The V call is TRBV12-3 or TRBV12-4, the J call TRBJ2-2; 7 bases map to TRBD2. CDR3 length: 14 residues. The junction had 5 bases not matched to a gene; V was cut back by 6 bases and J by 4 bases. In DNA form, the CDR3 reads TGTGCCAGCAGCCTCGGACTAGTCACCGGGGAGCTGTTTTTT. It encodes CASSLGLVTGELFF.

This clonotype was counted many times. The chain employs TRBV6-5 and TRBJ2-1; TRBD1 agrees at 7 bases. Germline values: CDR1 MNHEY, CDR2 SVGAGI. CDR3 length equals 16 residues. V shed 4 bases and J 2 bases; nucleotides not matched to a gene: 8. The CDR3 reads CASSCQPGTAYNEQFF. The CDR3 DNA follows: TGTGCCAGCAGTTGCCAACCCGGGACAGCCTACAATGAGCAGTTCTTC.

The chain uses TRBV13 and TRBJ2-1, with 9 nucleotides matching TRBD2. The CDR3 has 15 amino acids. Per germline, CDR1 PRHDT and CDR2 FYEKMQ (reference sequence). V was clipped by 4 bases and J by 7 bases; unmatched bases: 8. CDR3 in amino acids: CASSSSGTGLNEQFF. The CDR3 nucleotides are TGTGCCAGCAGCTCTAGCGGGACGGGTCTGAATGAGCAGTTCTTC.

In this sample, this clonotype turned up a few times. The rearrangement joins TRBV7-9 to TRBJ2-5; the D is unclear. Germline CDR1 reads SEHNR; CDR2 reads FQNEAQ (reference sequence). The CDR3 contains 15 residues. V was clipped by 5 bases and J by 7 bases, with 20 bases between them. This chain's CDR3 is CASSPTWVAFGTQYF. As DNA, the CDR3 is TGTGCCAGCAGCCCCACCTGGGTAGCATTCGGGACCCAGTACTTC.

A few counts support this clonotype. This rearrangement joins TRBV29-1 to TRBJ1-3, with D possibly matching TRBD1 (5 bases). Germline V gene lookup returns CDR1 SQVTM and CDR2 ANQGSEA. The CDR3 length is 11 residues. Trimming took off 7 bases at V and 4 bases at J, with 8 bases between the two ends. CDR3 protein: CSGRTGNTIYF. CDR3 DNA sequence: TGCAGCGGGAGGACAGGAAACACCATATATTTT. The complete variable domain, with remaining parts taken from reference TRBV29-1 and TRBJ1-3, reads SAVISQKPSRDICQRGTSLTIQCQVDSQVTMMFWYRQQPGQSLTLIATANQGSEATYESGFVIDKFPISRPNLTFSTLTVSNMSPEDSSIYLCSGRTGNTIYFGEGSWLTVV.

This clonotype was detected a few times. The chain combines TRBV6-2 or TRBV6-3 with TRBJ2-7; no reliable D call. Deletions cut 2 bases from V and 6 bases from J, with 8 bases between. The germline V gene has CDR1 MNHEY and CDR2 SVGEGT. CDR3 size: 12 residues. The CDR3 DNA is TGTGCCAGCAGTTACGGTCCATCCGAGCAGTACTTC. Protein: CASSYGPSEQYF.

This clonotype was detected only a few times. The genes are TRBV20-1 and TRBJ2-5, with D hard to call. The ends were cut back, 3 bases at V and 1 base at J, with 9 bases in the middle. CDR1 and CDR2 (germline): DFQATT, SNEGSKA (reference sequence). The CDR3 loop spans 13 amino acids. The CDR3 coding sequence is TGCAGTGCTAGGCCAAGGACCCAAGAGACCCAGTACTTC. It translates to CSARPRTQETQYF.

V and J are TRBV20-1 and TRBJ2-1, with 8 positions matching TRBD2. Unmatched junction bases numbered 7, after V lost 4 bases and J lost 2 bases. The germline V gene encodes CDR1 DFQATT and CDR2 SNEGSKA (reference sequence). There are 15 residues in the CDR3. CDR3 DNA sequence: TGCAGTGCTACGTTCCGGGGGGGTCCCTACAATGAGCAGTTCTTC. It translates to CSATFRGGPYNEQFF.